The entry below gives a single T cell receptor beta chain sequence along with its context. This receptor's antigen is unknown. One base away there is no much larger clone; base qualities are not given. Libraries were constructed by PCR. Reads for this sample came from an Illumina HiSeq 2500. Molecular barcoding was employed in the preparation of TCR libraries, with unique molecular identifiers being used to normalize TCRbeta repertoire quantification. TCRdb trimmed the raw reads at Q25, called clones with MiXCR and kept productive beta chains. Here each entry gathers all rows of one CDR3 protein and keeps the most common genes and DNA. The sample profile shows 600,000 to 700,000 distinct CDR3 sequences; 16% of them were found once. Of the sample, 1.1% falls within the top ten clones. The germline V gene sets CDR1 to SGHTA and CDR2 to FQGNSA. V is clipped by 3 bases and J by 5 bases, and the sequence between their germline boundaries is 13 bases long. The CDR3 goes from the cysteine to the phenylalanine over 15 residues. Left in the record is the CDR3 DNA by itself, 45 bases read in frame from the first base.

The data belong to a study of T-cell reconstitution after alpha-beta-depleted transplantation in children (dated by TCRdb to 2016 to 2017). In the study overall: Using TCR repertoire profiling, the study quantitatively followed how T-cell immune reconstitution unfolded in children after TCRalphabeta/CD19-depleted allogeneic hematopoietic cell transplantation.

Here the chain combines TRBV7-2 and TRBJ2-2; TRBD2 could be the D gene, as 6 bases match. Sequences were derived from PBMCs from the stem cell graft donor, sampled from the stem cell graft. The origin of this receptor is a human donor who donated a stem cell graft to a child with acute myeloid leukemia. The bases are TGTGCCAGCAGCTTCAACGGGGGTGAGACCGGGGAGCTGTTTTTT. Its translation is CASSFNGGETGELFF.